This T cell receptor (beta chain) was retrieved from a study of blood T cell repertoires in COVID-19. In the study overall: PBMCs, B-cell-depleted T cells, or T cells were the source of the cDNA or gDNA that made up the material.

Germline values: CDR1 SGHVS, CDR2 FQNEAQ. V trimming: 4 bases; J trimming: 8 bases; junction bases outside the gene matches: 11. This CDR3 comprises 17 residues. Libraries were prepared by immunoSEQ multiplex PCR; TCRdb keeps only in-frame clonotypes and omits some of them. Of 150,000 to 160,000 clones in the sample, 70% to 90% were seen once. The chain recombines TRBV7-8 with TRBJ1-6; 10 positions agree with TRBD1. This sequence was found in a woman in her sixties or seventies with acute or convalescent COVID-19. Specimen: peripheral blood. This CDR3 reads CASSSPAGTGADSPLHF. The CDR3 nucleotides read TGTGCCAGCAGCTCTCCCGCGGGGACAGGGGCCGATTCACCCCTCCACTTT.